This TCR beta chain appears in the sequencing data of a study of cytomegalovirus exposure and HLA in healthy donors. The overall study: Some 85 million unique TCRs, all from HLA-typed donors, were included in an early release of the data.

This CDR3 comprises 14 residues. Germline V gives CDR1 SNHLY, CDR2 FYNNEI. V dropped 5 bases and J dropped 2; count of bases not matched to a gene: 5. Both 60 Vbeta primers and 13 Jbeta primers went into the PCR. Clones were read by immunoSEQ multiplex PCR, and TCRdb kept only the in-frame ones, dropping some. The data contain about 140,000 clones, about 64% of them singletons. The sample taken for sequencing was PBMCs. This chain uses TRBV2 with TRBJ2-7; TRBD1 matches 8 bases. The sequence was obtained from a man in his fifties or sixties in good health and CMV-seronegative. The CDR3 nucleotides are TGTGCCAGCAGTCCGGACAGGGCAACCTACGAGCAGTACTTC. This gives the protein CASSPDRATYEQYF.